The clone carrying this T cell receptor beta chain was counted many times. Antigen unknown. TCRdb passed the 5' RACE reads through MiXCR, listing each CDR3 protein once. Among a few hundred thousand distinct CDR3 sequences listed, about 8.3% were seen once. Healthy Caucasians alone served as donors. The data belong to a study of identical twins. Study-wide findings and caveats: Without tracking the same donors, conclusions rested on cross-sectional statistical analysis.

Another study also made use of these data, one on yellow fever vaccine responses in identical twins.

Sample: memory (CD45RO+) T cells sorted from blood. The TCR comes from a woman between 18 and 29 years old in good health.

The DNA of the CDR3 is TGTGCCAGCAGTTCCCTCCATACTGGAAACACCATATATTTT. This translates into CASSSLHTGNTIYF. V is TRBV6-5 and J is TRBJ1-3; D is uncertain. CDR1 is MNHEY and CDR2 is SVGAGI in the germline V gene. The V end lost 4 bases, the J end lost 2 bases, and 9 bases lay between the germline ends. CDR3 length equals 14 residues.